This T cell receptor (beta chain) came from a study of T cell responses to AZD1222 COVID-19 vaccine. Findings and limits, study-wide: Elevations in Spike-specific TCR breadth and depth followed administration of two AZD1222 doses. Nearly half of spike-specific TCRs reportedly go after variant regions that carry no mutations. Only after the peak T cell response were repertoires sampled. Regions 160-218 and 743-854 held dominance among vaccine-associated CD4 TCRs, which spanned spike.

Remarks on this clone: What it binds is unknown.

Measured with immunoSEQ multiplex PCR; TCRdb has only the in-frame clones, and not every one. The sample lists more than 50,000 clones, around 90% occurring once. With 2 bases removed from V and 0 bases from J, the gap between germline ends came to 7 bases. CDR1 and CDR2 (germline): KGHSH, LQKENI. The CDR3 has 15 amino acids. The gene calls are TRBV18 and TRBJ1-4; the D is unclear. The clonotype comes from an adult in good health. The sample in question was peripheral blood, obtained on day 0 of AZD1222 vaccination. CDR3 bases: TGTGCCAGCTCACCAAATGCGGCAACTAATGAAAAACTGTTTTTT. Its protein product is CASSPNAATNEKLFF.